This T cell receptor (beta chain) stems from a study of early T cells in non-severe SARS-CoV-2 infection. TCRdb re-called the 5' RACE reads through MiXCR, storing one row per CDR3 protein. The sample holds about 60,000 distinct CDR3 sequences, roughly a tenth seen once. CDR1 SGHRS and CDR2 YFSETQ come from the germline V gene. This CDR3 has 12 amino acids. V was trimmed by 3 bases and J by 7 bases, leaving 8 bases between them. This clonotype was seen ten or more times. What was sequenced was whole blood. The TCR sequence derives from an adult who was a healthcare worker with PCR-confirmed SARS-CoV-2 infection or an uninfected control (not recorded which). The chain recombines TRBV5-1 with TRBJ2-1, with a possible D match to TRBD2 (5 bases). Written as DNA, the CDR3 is TGCGCCAGCAGCTACGGGGAGAATGAGCAGTTCTTC. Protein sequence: CASSYGENEQFF.